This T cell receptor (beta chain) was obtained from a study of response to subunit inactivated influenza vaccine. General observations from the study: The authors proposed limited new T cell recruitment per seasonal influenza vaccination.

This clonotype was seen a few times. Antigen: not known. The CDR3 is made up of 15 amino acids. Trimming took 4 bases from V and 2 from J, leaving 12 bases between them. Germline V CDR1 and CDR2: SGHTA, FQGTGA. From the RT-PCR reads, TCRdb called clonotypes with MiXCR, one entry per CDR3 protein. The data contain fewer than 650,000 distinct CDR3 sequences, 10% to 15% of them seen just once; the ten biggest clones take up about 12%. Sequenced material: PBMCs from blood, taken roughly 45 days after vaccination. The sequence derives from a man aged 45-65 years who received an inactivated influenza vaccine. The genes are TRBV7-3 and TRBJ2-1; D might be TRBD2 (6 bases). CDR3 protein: CASSSSSGPYNEQFF. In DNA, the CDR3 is TGTGCCAGCAGCTCTAGCAGCGGGCCCTACAATGAGCAGTTCTTC.